Listed here are 21 T cell receptor beta chains from one sample, sequenced in a study of cytomegalovirus exposure and HLA in healthy donors. Method: immunoSEQ multiplex PCR; TCRdb's copy keeps in-frame clones and lacks some. The profile shows 150,000 to 180,000 clones, approximately 86% of them singletons. The sample consisted of PBMCs. The origin of the receptors is a man aged 18 to 30 in good health and CMV-seropositive.

V is TRBV30 and J is TRBJ1-2, with 10 bases aligning to TRBD1. The germline V gene encodes CDR1 GTSNPN and CDR2 SVGIG (reference sequence). The CDR3 is 21 residues long. Germline trimming cut 8 bases from V and 5 bases from J; bases unmatched to any gene: 32. CDR3 in amino acids: CARPQKLRRGTGVSPEYGYTF. The CDR3 coding sequence is TGTGCCAGACCACAGAAACTACGGCGAGGGACAGGGGTAAGTCCTGAGTATGGCTACACCTTC.

The CDR3 bases are TGTGCCAGCAGCCGAGTGGGACACCAGAACTATGGCTACACCTTC. Protein sequence: CASSRVGHQNYGYTF. The chain links TRBV27 to TRBJ1-2, with D perhaps TRBD1 (6 bases). This CDR3 spans 15 amino acids. V dropped 6 bases and J dropped 2 bases, with 16 bases sitting between them. CDR1 is MNHEY and CDR2 is SMNVEV in the germline V gene (reference sequence).

This clone appeared a few times. The V and J genes are TRBV6-5 and TRBJ1-6, with D maybe TRBD1 (5 bases). This CDR3 has 16 residues. V shed 0 bases and J shed 7 bases, with 13 bases lying between them. Germline CDR1 MNHEY, CDR2 SVGAGI. CDR3 in amino acids: CASSYSKVRGNSPLHF. The CDR3, as DNA: TGTGCCAGCAGTTACTCGAAAGTTCGGGGGAATTCACCCCTCCACTTT.

The V gene is TRBV7-9, the J gene TRBJ2-5; a possible D gene is TRBD2 (5 bases). Between the trimmed V and J ends, which lost 5 bases and 5 bases, there was a span of 18 bases. The CDR3 sequence is 15 residues long. Germline CDR1 is SEHNR and CDR2 is FQNEAQ (reference sequence). The CDR3 DNA reads as TGTGCCAGCAGCGGCGATTCGGCGGGCCTCGAGACCCAGTACTTC. Residues: CASSGDSAGLETQYF.

V gene TRBV7-2 combines with J gene TRBJ2-1; 9 bases align to TRBD1. Looked up from germline, CDR1 is SGHTA and CDR2 is FQGNSA. The trim removed 3 bases at V and 3 bases at J, leaving 3 bases unmatched. The CDR3 is made up of 15 amino acids. The CDR3 DNA sequence: TGTGCCAGCAGCTTGACAGGGGGTGACTACAATGAGCAGTTCTTC. Protein sequence: CASSLTGGDYNEQFF.

The V and J genes are TRBV6-6 and TRBJ2-7; 8 bases match TRBD1. Losses at the gene ends were 6 bases for V and 7 bases for J; bases not matched to a gene: 14. The CDR3 covers 15 residues. Germline lookup yields CDR1 MNHNY and CDR2 SVGAGI (reference sequence). CDR3 region: CASRFTWTGPGEQYF. The CDR3 coding sequence is TGTGCCAGCAGATTCACTTGGACAGGGCCCGGAGAGCAGTACTTC.

This chain links TRBV7-2 with TRBJ2-7, with D maybe TRBD1 (5 bases). The germline CDR1 and CDR2 sequences are SGHTA and FQGNSA. V was cut by 2 bases and J by 7 bases, with 9 bases left in between. CDR3 size: 12 residues. CDR3 DNA: TGTGCCAGCAGCTTAACAGGTGGGGAGCAGTACTTC. It is translated as CASSLTGGEQYF. The full variable domain, in which reference TRBV7-2 and TRBJ2-7 provide the parts outside the CDR3, is GAGVSQSPSNKVTEKGKDVELRCDPISGHTALYWYRQSLGQGLEFLIYFQGNSAPDKSGLPSDRFSAERTGGSVSTLTIQRTQQEDSAVYLCASSLTGGEQYFGPGTRLTVT.

J is TRBJ1-2 and V is TRBV7-6; 7 positions match TRBD1. The CDR3 has 16 residues. With V trimmed by 4 bases and J by 8 bases, 16 bases remained unmatched. CDR1 and CDR2 (germline): SGHVS, FNYEAQ. The CDR3 coding sequence is TGTGCCAGCAGCTCACAAACTCCGGGACAGTCTGGCGGCTACACCTTC. Translated: CASSSQTPGQSGGYTF.

The chain has TRBV7-2 and TRBJ1-4; 7 nucleotides match TRBD1. The CDR3 is made up of 16 amino acids. J was trimmed by 7 bases and V by 4 bases; bases with no gene match: 12. The V gene's germline CDR1 is SGHTA and CDR2 FQGNSA. For the CDR3, the DNA is TGTGCCAGCAGCTCCCCAGGGGGGAACCAGGGTGAAAAACTGTTTTTT. It specifies CASSSPGGNQGEKLFF.

In this sample, this clone turned up once. V and J are TRBV12-5 and TRBJ2-5; D not resolved. Trimming took 3 bases from V and 5 from J, leaving 13 bases between them. Per the germline V gene, CDR1 is LGHNT and CDR2 is FRNRAP. The CDR3 is 14 residues long. The CDR3 loop reads CASGLAPLFETQYF. The CDR3, as DNA: TGTGCTAGTGGTTTAGCCCCGTTGTTCGAGACCCAGTACTTC. The full variable domain, its missing parts supplied by reference TRBV12-5 and TRBJ2-5, is DARVTQTPRHKVTEMGQEVTMRCQPILGHNTVFWYRQTMMQGLELLAYFRNRAPLDDSGMPKDRFSAEMPDATLATLKIQPSEPRDSAVYFCASGLAPLFETQYFGPGTRLLVL.

V usage is TRBV2 and J usage is TRBJ1-2; D perhaps matches TRBD1 (6 bases). Germline V lookup: CDR1 SNHLY, CDR2 FYNNEI. The CDR3 sequence is 12 residues long. V lost 4 bases and J 8 bases, leaving 11 bases between the germline ends. The CDR3 sequence is CASSARGEGYTF. The CDR3 DNA sequence: TGTGCCAGCAGTGCCAGGGGAGAAGGCTACACCTTC. Full variable domain (rest looked up from reference TRBV2 and TRBJ1-2): EPEVTQTPSHQVTQMGQEVILRCVPISNHLYFYWYRQILGQKVEFLVSFYNNEISEKSEIFDDQFSVERPDGSNFTLKIRSTKLEDSAMYFCASSARGEGYTFGSGTRLTVV.

The chain links TRBV15 to TRBJ2-1; tentatively, D is TRBD2 (6 bases). Germline V gives CDR1 LNHNV, CDR2 YYDKDF (reference sequence). Trimming removed 5 bases from V and 4 bases from J, with 15 bases in between. There are 15 residues in the CDR3. This CDR3 is CATSRYTGLYNEQFF. In DNA, the CDR3 is TGTGCCACCAGCCGGTACACGGGACTTTACAATGAGCAGTTCTTC.

Turning to this clone: Other DNA sequences within the sample encode an identical CDR3. The chain combines TRBV6-5 with TRBJ2-1, with D unresolved. The CDR3 extends over 11 amino acids. Between the trimmed V and J ends, which lost 6 bases and 4 bases, there was a span of 4 bases. In germline, CDR1 is MNHEY, CDR2 SVGAGI. The CDR3 nucleotides read TGTGCCAGCAGGGCTTACAATGAGCAGTTCTTC. Encoded protein: CASRAYNEQFF.

The chain is built from TRBV7-6 and TRBJ2-2; 7 nucleotides align to TRBD1. V was pared by 4 bases and J by 2 bases, with 4 bases of the junction left unmatched. Germline lookup yields CDR1 SGHVS and CDR2 FNYEAQ. This CDR3 has 15 amino acids. The CDR3 reads CASSSRQGNTGELFF. CDR3 sequence (DNA): TGTGCCAGCAGCTCCCGACAGGGAAACACCGGGGAGCTGTTTTTT.

This rearrangement joins TRBV4-3 to TRBJ2-1; 7 bases match TRBD2. After removal of 2 bases from V and 4 bases from J, the junction contained 2 bases not matched to a gene. The CDR3 runs 14 residues. CDR1 LGHNA and CDR2 YSLEER come from the germline V gene. Here the CDR3 reads CASSQSGLYNEQFF. The DNA of the CDR3 is TGCGCCAGCAGCCAATCGGGACTATACAATGAGCAGTTCTTC.

The J gene is TRBJ2-3, the V gene TRBV18, with D tentatively TRBD2 (5 bases). Germline V gives CDR1 KGHSH, CDR2 LQKENI. This CDR3 contains 15 residues. V lost 4 bases to trimming and J lost 2 bases, with 13 bases between them. The CDR3: CASSRGRTYTDTQYF. The CDR3, as DNA: TGTGCCAGCTCACGCGGGCGGACTTACACAGATACGCAGTATTTT.

The V gene is TRBV4-1, the J gene TRBJ1-2, with D maybe TRBD1 (5 bases). This CDR3 comprises 14 residues. CDR1 and CDR2 from the germline V gene are MGHRA and YSYEKL. The V gene lost 1 base and the J gene lost 8 bases, with 14 bases spanning the gap. CDR3 nucleotide sequence: TGCGCCAGCAGCCAAGCGGAAGGGCAGGGCGGCTACACCTTC. Its translation: CASSQAEGQGGYTF.

V gene TRBV11-2 combines with J gene TRBJ2-7; D is ambiguous. Germline CDR1 is SGHAT and CDR2 is FQNNGV. This CDR3 spans 17 amino acids. The V end was cut by 5 bases, the J end by 0 bases, with 20 bases between. The CDR3 reads CASSLRDTTKLSYEQYF. DNA for the CDR3: TGTGCCAGCAGCCTTCGTGACACCACCAAGCTCTCCTACGAGCAGTACTTC.

The genes are TRBV9 and TRBJ2-3, with 12 bases lining up with TRBD2. V trimming: 4 bases; J trimming: 4 bases; junction bases outside the gene matches: 7. In germline, CDR1 is SGDLS, CDR2 YYNGEE. CDR3 length: 16 residues. The CDR3 is CASSPWLAGGADTQYF. CDR3 DNA sequence: TGTGCCAGCAGCCCTTGGCTAGCGGGGGGGGCAGATACGCAGTATTTT.

The gene calls are TRBV4-3 and TRBJ2-5; perhaps TRBD2 as D (7 bases). The germline CDR1 and CDR2 sequences are LGHNA and YSLEER. The CDR3 is 14 residues long. With 4 bases removed from V and 4 bases from J, the gap between germline ends came to 13 bases. In nucleotides, the CDR3 is TGCGCCAGCAGCCCTGGGGGGGCCCCAGAGACCCAGTACTTC. Amino acid sequence: CASSPGGAPETQYF.

The V gene is TRBV27, the J gene TRBJ2-3, with D possibly TRBD1 on 6 matching bases. This CDR3 has 16 amino acids. V was clipped by 8 bases and J by 3 bases, with 21 bases between them. Germline CDR1 and CDR2: MNHEY and SMNVEV (reference sequence). CDR3 DNA sequence: TGTGCCAGCTGGGGGCAAGGGGGTTTGGGGACAGATACGCAGTATTTT. It translates to CASWGQGGLGTDTQYF.